This T cell receptor beta chain was recovered during a study of blood T cell repertoires in COVID-19. The CDR3 is 17 residues long. Per germline, CDR1 SGHRS and CDR2 YFSETQ. The V end lost 1 base, the J end lost 0 bases, and 14 bases lay between the germline ends. As handled by the study authors: Reference gene primers were amplified, and this amplification served to estimate nucleated cell counts. Profiling relied on immunoSEQ multiplex PCR, and the TCRdb table lists in-frame clones only, not all of them. From that table come the V and J calls and clone size; the DNA was used to work out D and trimming. The table lists about 160,000 clones, approximately 91% of them singletons, with roughly 2.3% in the top ten.

The sequence came from a man aged 18 to 30 with acute or convalescent COVID-19. This chain connects TRBV5-1 to TRBJ1-3; D not certain. Sequenced material: peripheral blood. CDR3 sequence reads: CASSLSTERVSGNTIYF. The CDR3 coding sequence is TGCGCCAGCAGCTTGTCAACGGAACGGGTCTCTGGAAACACCATATATTTT.